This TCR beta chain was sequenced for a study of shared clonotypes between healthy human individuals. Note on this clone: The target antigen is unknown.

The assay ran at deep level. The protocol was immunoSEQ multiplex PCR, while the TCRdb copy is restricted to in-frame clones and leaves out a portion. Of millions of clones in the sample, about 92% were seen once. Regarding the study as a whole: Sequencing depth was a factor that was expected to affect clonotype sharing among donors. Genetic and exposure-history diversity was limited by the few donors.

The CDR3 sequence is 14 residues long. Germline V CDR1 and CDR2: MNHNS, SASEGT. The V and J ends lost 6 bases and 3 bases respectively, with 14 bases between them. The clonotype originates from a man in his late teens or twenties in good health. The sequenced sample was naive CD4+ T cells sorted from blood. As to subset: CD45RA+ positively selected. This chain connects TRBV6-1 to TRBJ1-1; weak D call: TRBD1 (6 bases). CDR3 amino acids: CASRGQQRDTEAFF. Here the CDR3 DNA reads TGTGCCAGCAGGGGACAACAAAGGGACACTGAAGCTTTCTTT.